The T cell receptor beta chain under discussion was sequenced for a study of shared clonotypes between healthy human individuals. Germline loops: CDR1 SGHTA, CDR2 FQGNSA. V lost 2 bases, J lost 3 bases, and 7 bases stayed unmatched. There are 16 residues in the CDR3. Clones were read by immunoSEQ multiplex PCR, and TCRdb kept only the in-frame ones, dropping some. The repertoire includes more than 1.2 million clones, 98% of them detected once, and around 0.38% sits in the top ten. Whole-study findings and limits: Sequencing depth was a factor that was expected to affect clonotype sharing among donors.

About this clone: The antigen is undetermined. This sample includes further DNA sequences coding for the same CDR3.

The rearrangement joins TRBV7-2 to TRBJ2-3; 8 positions match TRBD2. The receptor was derived from a man aged 25-40 years in good health. Sequencing input: naive CD4+ T cells sorted from blood. The subset denotes: CD45RA+ positively selected. The CDR3 coding sequence is TGTGCCAGCAGCTTACTGGCGGGAGGTGGGACAGATACGCAGTATTTT. Protein sequence: CASSLLAGGGTDTQYF.